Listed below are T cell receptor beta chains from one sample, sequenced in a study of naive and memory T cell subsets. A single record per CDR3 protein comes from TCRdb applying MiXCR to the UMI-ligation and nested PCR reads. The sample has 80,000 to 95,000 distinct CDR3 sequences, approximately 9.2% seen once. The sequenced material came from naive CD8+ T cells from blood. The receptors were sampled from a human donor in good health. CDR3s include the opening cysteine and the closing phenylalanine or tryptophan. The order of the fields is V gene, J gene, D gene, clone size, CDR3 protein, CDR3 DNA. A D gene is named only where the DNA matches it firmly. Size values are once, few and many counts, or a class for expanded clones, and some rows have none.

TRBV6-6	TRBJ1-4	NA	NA	CASSYSLSEKLFF	TGTGCCAGCAGTTACTCGTTGTCCGAAAAACTGTTTTTT
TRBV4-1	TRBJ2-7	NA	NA	CASSQDLWESYEQYF	TGCGCCAGCAGCCAAGATCTCTGGGAGTCCTACGAGCAGTACTTC
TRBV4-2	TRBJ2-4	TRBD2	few	CASSQDPVAGAGAKNIQYF	TGTGCCAGCAGCCAAGATCCGGTAGCGGGAGCGGGAGCCAAAAACATTCAGTACTTC
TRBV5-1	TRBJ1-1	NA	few	CASSHRREANTEAFF	TGCGCCAGCAGCCACCGCCGGGAGGCGAACACTGAAGCTTTCTTT
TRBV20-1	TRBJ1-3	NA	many	CSAKTREPGNTIYF	TGCAGTGCTAAGACCCGGGAGCCTGGAAACACCATATATTTT
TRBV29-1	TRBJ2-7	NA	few	CSVEDPDSRAYEQYF	TGCAGCGTTGAAGACCCAGACTCGCGGGCCTACGAGCAGTACTTC
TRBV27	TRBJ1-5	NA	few	CASSLSRGGNQPQHF	TGTGCCAGCAGTTTATCGCGGGGGGGCAATCAGCCCCAGCATTTT
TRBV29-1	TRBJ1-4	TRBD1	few	CSAGQDNEKLFF	TGCAGCGCGGGACAGGATAATGAAAAACTGTTTTTT
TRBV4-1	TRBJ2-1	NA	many	CASSQYNEQFF	TGCGCCAGCAGCCAGTACAATGAGCAGTTCTTC
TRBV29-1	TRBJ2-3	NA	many	CSVEALDRDTDTQYF	TGCAGCGTTGAAGCCCTGGACAGAGACACAGATACGCAGTATTTT
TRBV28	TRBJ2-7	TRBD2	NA	CASSSHGEGYEQYF	TGTGCCAGCAGTTCCCACGGGGAGGGCTACGAGCAGTACTTC
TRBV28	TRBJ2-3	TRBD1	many	CASSLTGVADTQYF	TGTGCCAGCAGCCTGACAGGGGTCGCAGATACGCAGTATTTT
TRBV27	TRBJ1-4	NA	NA	CASSLMQEEKLFF	TGTGCCAGCAGTTTAATGCAGGAAGAAAAACTGTTTTTT
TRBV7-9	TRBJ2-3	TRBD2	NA	CASSTSQEREGREGPDTQYF	TGTGCCAGCAGCACCTCTCAGGAGCGGGAGGGCCGGGAGGGCCCAGATACGCAGTATTTT
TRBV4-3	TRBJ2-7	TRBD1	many	CASSQDATGTGYEQYF	TGCGCCAGCAGCCAAGACGCGACCGGGACAGGGTACGAGCAGTACTTC
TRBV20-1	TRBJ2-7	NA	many	CSARDQSDHSYEQYF	TGCAGTGCTAGAGATCAGTCGGACCACTCCTACGAGCAGTACTTC
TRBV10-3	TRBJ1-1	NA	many	CAISDRERNTEAFF	TGTGCCATCAGTGACAGAGAAAGGAACACTGAAGCTTTCTTT
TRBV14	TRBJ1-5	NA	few	CASSLSGFQQPQHF	TGTGCCAGCAGCCTTTCGGGGTTTCAGCAGCCCCAGCATTTT
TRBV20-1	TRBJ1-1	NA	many	CSAIGPGTDSPNTEAFF	TGCAGTGCTATAGGCCCCGGGACGGACTCACCGAACACTGAAGCTTTCTTT
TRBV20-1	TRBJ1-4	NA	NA	CSARDFRSTNEKLFF	TGCAGTGCTAGAGACTTCAGATCAACTAATGAAAAACTGTTTTTT
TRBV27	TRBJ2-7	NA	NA	CASSPSVGSYEQYF	TGTGCCAGCAGTCCCAGTGTCGGGTCCTACGAGCAGTACTTC
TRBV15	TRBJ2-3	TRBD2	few	CATSRGLAGAEDTQYF	TGTGCCACCAGCAGAGGCTTAGCGGGAGCAGAAGATACGCAGTATTTT
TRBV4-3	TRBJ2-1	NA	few	CASSRTWDEQFF	TGCGCCAGCAGCCGCACATGGGATGAGCAGTTCTTC
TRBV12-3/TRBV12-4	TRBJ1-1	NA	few	CASSLGLMSGAFF	TGTGCCAGCAGTTTGGGTCTAATGTCGGGAGCTTTCTTT
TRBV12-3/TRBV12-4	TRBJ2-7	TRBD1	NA	CASSLVGQGDEQYF	TGTGCCAGCAGTTTAGTGGGCCAGGGGGACGAGCAGTACTTC
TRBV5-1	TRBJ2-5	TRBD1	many	CASELRGTGKRPETQYF	TGCGCCAGTGAACTACGGGGGACAGGGAAGAGGCCCGAGACCCAGTACTTC
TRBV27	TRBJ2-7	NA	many	CASRYQGRAYEQYF	TGTGCCAGCAGATATCAGGGTAGGGCCTACGAGCAGTACTTC
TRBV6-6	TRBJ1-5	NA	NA	CASTEVGFSNQPQHF	TGTGCCAGCACCGAGGTCGGTTTTAGCAATCAGCCCCAGCATTTT
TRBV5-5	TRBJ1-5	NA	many	CASSSTGNSNQPQHF	TGTGCCAGCAGCTCTACAGGGAATAGCAATCAGCCCCAGCATTTT
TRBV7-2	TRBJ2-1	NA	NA	CASSLSLSYNEQFF	TGTGCCAGCAGCTTATCCTTATCCTACAATGAGCAGTTCTTC
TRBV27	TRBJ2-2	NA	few	CASTPVVGGELFF	TGTGCCAGCACGCCCGTAGTTGGCGGGGAGCTGTTTTTT
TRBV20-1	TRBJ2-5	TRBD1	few	CSANNGGTGQETQYF	TGCAGTGCTAACAATGGGGGGACAGGCCAAGAGACCCAGTACTTC
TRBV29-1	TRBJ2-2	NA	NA	CSASVTNTGELFF	TGCAGCGCTTCAGTTACTAACACCGGGGAGCTGTTTTTT
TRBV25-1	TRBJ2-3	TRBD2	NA	CANGPSGSRTDTQYF	TGTGCCAACGGGCCTAGCGGGAGTCGCACAGATACGCAGTATTTT
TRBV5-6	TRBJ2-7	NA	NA	CASSYEGHRYEQYF	TGTGCCAGCAGCTACGAGGGACACCGGTACGAGCAGTACTTC
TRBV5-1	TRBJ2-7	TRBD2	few	CASSLAGLANYEQYF	TGCGCCAGCAGCTTGGCGGGACTAGCAAACTACGAGCAGTACTTC
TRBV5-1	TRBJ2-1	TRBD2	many	CASSLRTSSVDEQFF	TGCGCCAGCAGCTTGCGGACTAGCTCTGTGGATGAGCAGTTCTTC
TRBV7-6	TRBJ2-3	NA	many	CASGPGFTDTQYF	TGTGCCAGCGGGCCGGGATTCACAGATACGCAGTATTTT
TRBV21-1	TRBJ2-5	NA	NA	CASSKAGTGGWETQYF	TGTGCCAGCAGCAAAGCGGGGACAGGGGGCTGGGAGACCCAGTACTTC
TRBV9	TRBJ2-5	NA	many	CASSPAGAGETQYF	TGTGCCAGCAGCCCTGCAGGGGCGGGGGAGACCCAGTACTTC
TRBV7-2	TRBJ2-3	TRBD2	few	CASSLRLGLAGDSTDTQYF	TGTGCCAGCAGCTTAAGACTGGGACTAGCGGGGGACAGCACAGATACGCAGTATTTT
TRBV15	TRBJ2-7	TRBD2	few	CATGYVAGGGLEQYF	TGTGCCACCGGCTACGTAGCGGGAGGAGGTTTAGAGCAGTACTTC
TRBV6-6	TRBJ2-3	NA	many	CASSTGSTYTQYF	TGTGCCAGCTCGACCGGCTCCACCTATACGCAGTATTTT
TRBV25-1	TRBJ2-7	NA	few	CASSESAGAINEQYF	TGTGCCAGCAGTGAATCGGCAGGGGCCATCAACGAGCAGTACTTC
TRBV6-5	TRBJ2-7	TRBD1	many	CASSWGQGYEQYF	TGTGCCAGCAGTTGGGGACAGGGCTACGAGCAGTACTTC
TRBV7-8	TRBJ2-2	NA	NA	CASSLFRLGQVNTGELFF	TGTGCCAGCAGCTTATTTCGATTAGGGCAGGTCAACACCGGGGAGCTGTTTTTT
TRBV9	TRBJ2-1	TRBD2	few	CASSVDSGGYNEQFF	TGTGCCAGCAGCGTAGATTCGGGAGGCTACAATGAGCAGTTCTTC
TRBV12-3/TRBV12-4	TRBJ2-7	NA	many	CASSFGPEQYF	TGTGCCAGCAGTTTTGGGCCGGAGCAGTACTTC
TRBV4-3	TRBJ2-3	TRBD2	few	CASSQDWAGGEDTQYF	TGCGCCAGCAGCCAAGATTGGGCGGGAGGAGAAGATACGCAGTATTTT
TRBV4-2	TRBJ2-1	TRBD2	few	CASSQDSTSLDNEQFF	TGTGCCAGCAGCCAAGATTCGACTAGCCTAGACAATGAGCAGTTCTTC
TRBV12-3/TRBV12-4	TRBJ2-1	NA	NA	CASSFIPGSYNEQFF	TGTGCCAGCAGTTTCATCCCTGGCTCCTACAATGAGCAGTTCTTC
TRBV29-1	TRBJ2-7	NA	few	CSVVGQRAYEQYF	TGCAGCGTTGTTGGACAGCGAGCCTACGAGCAGTACTTC
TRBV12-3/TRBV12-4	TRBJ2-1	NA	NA	CASSFKRRGSYNEQFF	TGTGCCAGCAGTTTTAAGCGTCGGGGCTCCTACAATGAGCAGTTCTTC
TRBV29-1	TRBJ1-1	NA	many	CSVEKGLGTEAFF	TGCAGCGTTGAAAAAGGCCTCGGCACTGAAGCTTTCTTT
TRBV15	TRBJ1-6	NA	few	CATSKGSSYNSPLHF	TGTGCCACCAGCAAGGGGAGCTCCTATAATTCACCCCTCCACTTT
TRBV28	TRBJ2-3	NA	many	CAGRDSTDTQYF	TGTGCCGGACGCGATAGCACAGATACGCAGTATTTT